Detailed here is one T cell receptor beta chain. The antigen is undetermined. The sample belongs to a study of CD8+CD57+ T cells in acquired aplastic anemia. General study points: Patients did not significantly differ from controls in CD8+ Simpson's diversity. It was found that under 30 CD8+ CDR3 sequences were shared between patients and controls.

The CDR3 length is 14 residues. The germline V gene encodes CDR1 LNHNV and CDR2 YYDKDF (reference sequence). Trimming removed 0 bases at V and 1 base at J, with 6 bases between. Researchers used genomic DNA as the template to profile TCR beta VDJ and CDR3. TCRdb independently ran MiXCR on the reads; one entry per CDR3 protein. The table lists just over 400,000 distinct CDR3 sequences, about two thirds of them singletons. This sequence joins TRBV15 and TRBJ1-1; no clear D gene. This receptor was obtained from a human donor in good health, serving as a control. Sequencing was carried out using sorted CD4+, CD8+, or CD8+CD57+ T cells (not recorded which) from PBMCs. Written as DNA, the CDR3 is TGTGCCACCAGCAGAGATTGGGGGAACACTGAAGCTTTCTTT. Its translation is CATSRDWGNTEAFF.